The clone carrying this T cell receptor (beta chain) occurred many times. The time point: longitudinal time-point 2. Each CDR3 protein is one row after TCRdb ran MiXCR on the 5' RACE reads. The sample carries about 80,000 distinct CDR3 sequences, about 5% recorded once. The data belong to a study of neurological immune-mediated disorders. The CDR3 loop spans 12 amino acids. CDR1 and CDR2 (germline): SQVTM, ANQGSEA. J was trimmed by 1 base and V by 7 bases; bases with no gene match: 2. The chain combines TRBV29-1 with TRBJ1-1, with 8 bases aligning to TRBD1. The sequenced sample consisted of PBMCs. The TCR sequence derives from a woman aged 55-70 years with multiple sclerosis. The CDR3, as DNA: TGCAGCGGCGGACAGGGGAACACTGAAGCTTTCTTT. It yields the protein CSGGQGNTEAFF.